Listed below are T cell receptor beta chains from one sample, sequenced in a study of blood T cells in healthy people across ages. TCRdb called the 5' RACE reads again in MiXCR, with one record for every CDR3 protein. The sample has roughly 800,000 distinct CDR3 sequences, roughly 53% seen once. Sequenced: blood. These receptors all come from a man at least 80 years old in good health. Each CDR3 is given with its conserved first and last residue. A D gene is named only where the DNA matches it firmly. Rows give clone size only sometimes, using once, few, many, or a class for an expanded clone.

v_gene	d_gene	abundance	j_gene	CDR3aa	CDR3nt
TRBV7-8	-	once	TRBJ2-7	CASSLAPGVPYVQYF	TGTGCCAGCAGCTTAGCGCCGGGAGTCCCCTACGTGCAGTACTTC
TRBV12-3/TRBV12-4	TRBD2	-	TRBJ2-1	CASSRGGLAGPNEQFF	TGTGCCAGCAGCCGAGGGGGACTAGCGGGGCCCAATGAGCAGTTCTTT
TRBV29-1	-	-	TRBJ2-3	CSVGTRGTDTQYF	TGCAGCGTCGGGACACGGGGCACAGATACGCAGTATTTT
TRBV10-3	-	few	TRBJ2-5	CAISESGGAPREQYF	TGTGCCATCAGTGAGTCCGGGGGAGCCCCTAGGGAGCAGTACTTC
TRBV27	-	-	TRBJ2-5	CASSFRLAARGDRETQYF	TGTGCCAGCAGTTTCCGGCTAGCGGCCAGGGGAGATCGAGAGACCCAGTACTTC
TRBV10-3	-	-	TRBJ2-2	CAIRTGTHNEQFFGPGELFF	-
TRBV29-1	TRBD1	-	TRBJ1-5	CSVSQGVNQPQHF	TGCAGCGTATCACAGGGGGTTAATCAGCCCCAGCATTTT
TRBV7-9	-	-	TRBJ2-6	CASSFASGSGANVLTF	TGTGCCAGCAGCTTTGCCTCCGGCTCTGGGGCCAACGTCCTGACTTTC
TRBV7-2	-	-	TRBJ2-1	CASRPGLGGYNEQFF	TGTGCCAGCAGACCCGGGCTAGGGGGTTACAATGAGCAGTTCTTC
TRBV2	-	-	TRBJ1-4	CATHYQLPNEKLFF	TGTGCCACCCACTATCAGCTACCTAATGAAAAACTGTTTTTT
TRBV7-6	-	-	TRBJ2-1	CASNQGYPYNEQFF	TGTGCCAGCAATCAGGGGTACCCCTACAATGAGCAGTTCTTC
TRBV20-1	TRBD1	-	TRBJ1-5	CSMTGGNQPQHF	TGCAGTATGACAGGGGGAAATCAGCCCCAGCATTTT
TRBV20-1	-	-	TRBJ2-4	CSAVLVAKNIQYF	TGCAGTGCCGTACTAGTAGCCAAAAACATTCAGTACTTC
TRBV20-1	-	few	TRBJ2-7	CSASPDVGGEQYF	TGCAGTGCTAGCCCGGATGTAGGCGGCGAGCAGTACTTC
TRBV29-1	TRBD2	-	TRBJ2-7	CSVLGASGNYEQYF	TGCAGCGTCCTTGGGGCTAGCGGGAACTACGAGCAGTACTTC
TRBV7-9	-	-	TRBJ2-7	CASSGLGVLGEQYF	TGTGCCAGCTCAGGACTGGGGGTCCTCGGCGAGCAGTACTTC
TRBV3-1	-	-	TRBJ2-7	CASSQDPSIYEQYF	TGTGCCAGCAGCCAAGATCCTAGCATCTACGAGCAGTACTTC
TRBV11-2	-	-	TRBJ2-1	CASSERPEQFF	TGTGCCAGCAGCGAGCGCCCCGAGCAGTTCTTC
TRBV3-1	-	few	TRBJ2-5	CASSQDPPSETQYF	TGTGCCAGCAGCCAAGATCCTCCTTCCGAGACCCAGTACTTC
TRBV12-3/TRBV12-4	TRBD2	few	TRBJ2-1	CASSSGGPYNEQFF	TGTGCCAGCAGTTCGGGAGGCCCCTACAATGAGCAGTTCTTC
TRBV29-1	TRBD2	few	TRBJ2-3	CSDRPSGGAYF	TGCAGCGATCGACCAAGCGGGGGCGCGTATTTT
TRBV4-2	-	-	TRBJ1-2	CASSQEGGLIANYGYTF	TGTGCCAGCAGCCAAGAAGGGGGACTGATAGCTAACTATGGCTACACCTTC
TRBV12-3/TRBV12-4	-	-	TRBJ2-6	CASNLGHSGANVLTF	TGTGCCAGCAACCTCGGACATTCTGGGGCCAACGTCCTGACTTTC
TRBV2	-	-	TRBJ2-1	CASTGTAGSSYNEQFF	TGTGCCAGCACAGGGACTGCAGGAAGCTCCTACAATGAGCAGTTCTTC
TRBV5-1	TRBD2	-	TRBJ2-7	CASRVVTSGRDEQYF	TGCGCCAGCAGAGTGGTCACTAGCGGGAGAGACGAGCAGTACTTC
TRBV7-8	TRBD2	few	TRBJ2-1	CASSKREHNEQFF	TGTGCCAGCAGCAAGCGGGAGCACAATGAGCAGTTCTTC
TRBV15	-	few	TRBJ1-1	CATSRDSDTEAFF	TGTGCCACCAGCAGGGACAGCGACACTGAAGCTTTCTTT
TRBV18	-	-	TRBJ2-7	CASSQGAQGPYERYF	TGTGCCAGCTCCCAAGGGGCACAGGGTCCCTACGAGCGGTACTTC
TRBV7-2	TRBD2	-	TRBJ2-1	CASNRAGGRNEQFF	TGTGCCAGCAACAGAGCGGGGGGAAGAAATGAGCAGTTCTTC
TRBV25-1	TRBD1	-	TRBJ2-1	CASRQGARDGQFF	TGTGCCAGCAGGCAGGGGGCTCGGGATGGGCAGTTCTTC
TRBV20-1	-	-	TRBJ2-1	CSARNLRSSYNEQFF	TGCAGTGCTAGAAACCTGAGAAGCTCCTACAATGAGCAGTTCTTC
TRBV6-2/TRBV6-3	-	-	TRBJ1-1	CASSYSGVEAFF	TGTGCCAGCAGTTACTCTGGCGTTGAAGCTTTCTTT
TRBV11-2	TRBD2	few	TRBJ2-1	CASSLVPGGLAGGRYEQFF	TGTGCCAGCAGCTTAGTGCCAGGAGGACTAGCGGGAGGACGGTATGAGCAGTTCTTC
TRBV7-2	-	-	TRBJ1-2	CASSGGADGYGYTF	TGTGCCAGCAGCGGAGGAGCGGACGGCTATGGCTACACCTTC
TRBV9	-	once	TRBJ2-1	CASGGPVAINEQFF	TGTGCCAGCGGCGGCCCGGTAGCTATAAATGAGCAGTTCTTC
TRBV3-1	-	few	TRBJ1-2	CASSQVPGHKNYGYTF	TGTGCCAGCAGCCAAGTCCCGGGACACAAGAACTATGGCTACACCTTC
TRBV9	TRBD2	once	TRBJ2-1	CASSVTTSGPLNEQFF	TGTGCCAGCAGCGTGACCACTAGCGGGCCTTTGAATGAGCAGTTCTTC
TRBV7-3	-	-	TRBJ2-2	CASSPRVGELFF	TGTGCCAGCAGCCCAAGGGTAGGGGAGCTGTTTTTT
TRBV7-8	TRBD2	few	TRBJ2-1	CASSLALAGQSSYNEQFF	TGTGCCAGCAGCTTAGCACTAGCGGGTCAGAGCTCCTACAATGAGCAGTTCTTC
TRBV5-1	TRBD2	once	TRBJ2-2	CASSWTSGVWLTAGELFF	TGCGCCAGCAGCTGGACTAGCGGGGTTTGGTTAACGGCCGGGGAGCTGTTTTTT
TRBV7-9	-	-	TRBJ1-1	CASSLGGTQAFF	TGTGCCAGCAGCTTAGGAGGGACACAGGCTTTCTTT
TRBV5-1	TRBD2	-	TRBJ2-1	CASSPRLAGGTLYNEQFF	TGCGCCAGCAGCCCCAGACTAGCGGGAGGGACATTATACAATGAGCAGTTCTTC
TRBV6-5	-	few	TRBJ2-7	CARGKDSSEQYF	TGTGCCAGAGGGAAGGACAGCTCCGAGCAGTACTTC
TRBV9	-	few	TRBJ2-5	CASSAKRVGETQYF	TGTGCCAGCAGCGCAAAAAGAGTGGGGGAGACCCAGTACTTC
TRBV20-1	TRBD1	-	TRBJ2-7	CRATGGVDEQYF	TGCAGGGCAACAGGGGGCGTCGACGAGCAGTACTTC
TRBV12-3/TRBV12-4	TRBD2	-	TRBJ2-1	CASSPGLAGSLHEQFF	TGTGCCAGCAGTCCCGGTTTAGCGGGAAGCCTACATGAGCAGTTCTTC
TRBV24-1	TRBD2	-	TRBJ2-1	CATSAGLAGGGEQFF	TGTGCCACCAGTGCGGGACTAGCGGGAGGAGGGGAGCAGTTCTTC
TRBV7-9	-	few	TRBJ1-4	CASSPTGTNEKLFF	TGTGCCAGCAGTCCGACAGGCACTAATGAAAAACTGTTTTTT
TRBV27	TRBD1	-	TRBJ1-5	CASSPQGFYSNQPQHF	TGTGCCAGCAGCCCACAGGGGTTTTATAGCAATCAGCCCCAGCATTTT
TRBV20-1	TRBD1	-	TRBJ1-6	CSASDPGQGGSPLHF	TGCAGTGCTAGTGACCCGGGACAGGGGGGTTCACCCCTCCACTTT
TRBV7-2	-	once	TRBJ1-4	CASSLPGSPTNEKLFF	TGTGCCAGCAGCTTACCGGGGTCCCCAACTAATGAAAAACTGTTTTTT
TRBV29-1	-	once	TRBJ2-7	CSGVGVDEQYF	TGCAGCGGTGTTGGTGTCGACGAGCAGTACTTC
TRBV5-1	-	-	TRBJ2-3	CASSLRQASTDTQYF	TGCGCCAGCAGCTTGAGGCAGGCGAGCACAGATACGCAGTATTTT
TRBV3-1	-	-	TRBJ1-2	CASSQDRGILGYTF	TGTGCCAGCAGCCAAGATAGGGGGATTCTTGGCTACACCTTC
TRBV10-3	-	few	TRBJ2-7	CAIRRPGPYEQYF	TGTGCCATCCGAAGGCCAGGACCCTACGAGCAGTACTTC